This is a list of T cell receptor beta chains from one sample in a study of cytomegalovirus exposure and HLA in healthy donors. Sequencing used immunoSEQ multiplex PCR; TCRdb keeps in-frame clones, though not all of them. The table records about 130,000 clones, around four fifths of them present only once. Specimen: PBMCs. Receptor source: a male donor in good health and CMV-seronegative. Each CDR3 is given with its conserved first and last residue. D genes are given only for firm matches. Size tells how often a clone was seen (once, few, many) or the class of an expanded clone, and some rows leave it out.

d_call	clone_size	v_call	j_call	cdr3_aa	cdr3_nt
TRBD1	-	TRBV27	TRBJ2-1	CASSFFDRGQYNEQFF	TGTGCCAGCAGTTTCTTCGACAGGGGGCAATACAATGAGCAGTTCTTC
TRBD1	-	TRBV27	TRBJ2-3	CASSKVTGQGPDTQYF	TGTGCCAGCAGTAAAGTAACGGGACAGGGCCCAGATACGCAGTATTTT
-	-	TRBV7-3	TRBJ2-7	CASSLSAGRSYEQYF	TGTGCCAGCAGCTTATCCGCGGGAAGATCCTACGAGCAGTACTTC
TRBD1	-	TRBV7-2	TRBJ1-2	CASSGNRDRGYGYTF	TGTGCCAGCAGCGGAAACCGGGACAGGGGCTATGGCTACACCTTC
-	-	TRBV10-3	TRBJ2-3	CAISAGRAGDTQYF	TGTGCCATCAGTGCTGGCAGGGCCGGAGATACGCAGTATTTT
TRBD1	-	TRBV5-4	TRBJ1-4	CASSAGQRNEKLFF	TGTGCCAGCAGCGCGGGACAGCGTAATGAAAAACTGTTTTTT
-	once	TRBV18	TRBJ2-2	CASSANRGGRGELFF	TGTGCCAGCTCCGCCAATAGGGGAGGCCGCGGGGAGCTGTTTTTT
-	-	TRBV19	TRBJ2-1	CASSNGGVGGSSYNEQFF	TGTGCCAGTAGTAACGGGGGCGTCGGGGGGAGCTCCTACAATGAGCAGTTCTTC
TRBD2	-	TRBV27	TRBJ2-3	CASSPGTSGSTDTQYF	TGTGCCAGCAGTCCCGGGACTAGCGGGAGCACAGATACGCAGTATTTT
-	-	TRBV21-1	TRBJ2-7	CASRLRGQGRTSSYEQYF	TGTGCCAGCAGGTTACGGGGACAGGGGCGAACCTCCTCCTACGAGCAGTACTTC
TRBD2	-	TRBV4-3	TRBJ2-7	CASSQEGRGNSYEQYF	TGCGCCAGCAGCCAAGAGGGGCGGGGGAACTCCTACGAGCAGTACTTC
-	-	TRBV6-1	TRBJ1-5	CASSEARTASNQPQHF	TGTGCCAGCAGTGAAGCGCGGACAGCTAGCAATCAGCCCCAGCATTTT
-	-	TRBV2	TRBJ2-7	CASSEAGGLAYEQYF	TGTGCCAGCAGTGAAGCGGGGGGATTGGCCTACGAGCAGTACTTC
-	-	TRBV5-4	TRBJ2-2	CASTPDSTNTGELFF	TGTGCCAGCACCCCGGACAGCACGAACACCGGGGAGCTGTTTTTT
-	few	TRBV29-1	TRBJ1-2	CSVGQPANYGYTF	TGCAGCGTGGGCCAGCCCGCTAACTATGGCTACACCTTC
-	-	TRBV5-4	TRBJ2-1	CASSLPPANEQFF	TGTGCCAGCAGCTTACCCCCTGCGAATGAGCAGTTCTTC
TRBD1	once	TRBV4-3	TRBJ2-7	CASSQIMGQGQQYF	TGCGCCAGCAGCCAAATTATGGGACAGGGTCAGCAGTACTTC
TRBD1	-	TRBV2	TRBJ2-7	CASCDRGYEQYF	TGTGCCAGCTGTGACAGGGGCTACGAGCAGTACTTC
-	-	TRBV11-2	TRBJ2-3	CASSYDSPSTDTQYF	TGTGCCAGCAGCTACGACAGCCCTAGCACAGATACGCAGTATTTT
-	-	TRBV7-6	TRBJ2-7	CASSLGAAGKGYEQYF	TGTGCCAGCAGCTTAGGTGCTGCGGGGAAAGGATACGAGCAGTACTTC
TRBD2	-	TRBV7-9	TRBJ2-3	CASSLMATSGSKDTQYF	TGTGCCAGCAGCTTAATGGCGACTAGCGGGAGTAAAGATACGCAGTATTTT
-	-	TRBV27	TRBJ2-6	CASSGLGANVLTF	TGTGCCAGCAGTGGGCTTGGGGCCAACGTCCTGACTTTC